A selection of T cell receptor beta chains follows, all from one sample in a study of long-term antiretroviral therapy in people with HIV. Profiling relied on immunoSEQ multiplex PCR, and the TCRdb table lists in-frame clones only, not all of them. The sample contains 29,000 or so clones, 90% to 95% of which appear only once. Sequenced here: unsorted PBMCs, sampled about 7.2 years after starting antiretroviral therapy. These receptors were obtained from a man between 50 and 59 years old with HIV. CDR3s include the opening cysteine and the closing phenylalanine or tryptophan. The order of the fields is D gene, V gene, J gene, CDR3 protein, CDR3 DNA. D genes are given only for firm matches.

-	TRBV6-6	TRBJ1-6	CASSYSLGARSPLHF	TGTGCCAGCAGTTACTCTTTGGGGGCGCGATCACCCCTCCACTTT
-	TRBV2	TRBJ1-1	CASRQENTEAFF	TGTGCCAGCAGACAGGAGAACACTGAAGCTTTCTTT
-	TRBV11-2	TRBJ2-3	CASSLGPSYTDTQYF	TGTGCCAGCAGCTTAGGGCCAAGCTACACAGATACGCAGTATTTT
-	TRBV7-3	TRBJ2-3	CASSPGHRTDTQYF	TGTGCCAGCAGCCCGGGACACCGCACAGATACGCAGTATTTT
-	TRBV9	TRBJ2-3	CASSRGTDTQYF	TGTGCCAGCAGCAGGGGCACAGATACGCAGTATTTT
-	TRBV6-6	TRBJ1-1	CASSYGTLTEAFF	TGTGCCAGCAGTTACGGGACACTCACTGAAGCTTTCTTT
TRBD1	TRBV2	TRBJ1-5	CASKGTGNQPQHF	TGTGCCAGCAAGGGGACAGGGAATCAGCCCCAGCATTTT
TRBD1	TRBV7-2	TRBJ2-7	CASSLLTAGGPYF	TGTGCCAGCAGCTTACTAACGGCAGGGGGCCCGTACTTC
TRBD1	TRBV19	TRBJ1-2	CASSETRDSDGYTF	TGTGCCAGTAGCGAAACCCGGGACAGTGATGGCTACACCTTC
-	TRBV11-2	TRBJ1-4	CASSFETLATNEKLFF	TGTGCCAGCAGCTTCGAGACACTAGCAACTAATGAAAAACTGTTTTTT
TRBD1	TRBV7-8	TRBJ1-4	CASRVAGAGTDYNEKLFF	TGTGCCAGCAGGGTAGCCGGTGCGGGGACAGATTATAATGAAAAACTGTTTTTT